In its sample, the clone carrying this T cell receptor delta chain was seen a few times. Its target is not known. The protein given by TCRdb reflects a much larger clone and differs at residue 7 from this DNA's translation, likely from a read error; the protein shown is the DNA's translation. Vgamma9/Vdelta2+ and Vdelta2-negative gammadelta T cells were flow-sorted from PBMC for bulk sequencing. These data originate in a study of γδ T cells in repeated Plasmodium falciparum infection. Study-level information: Malian children with intense seasonal malaria exposure were compared with matched Australian children. Malian repertoires were sampled cross-sectionally without transmission and longitudinally through febrile malaria. Study findings and constraints: Vgamma9/Vdelta2+ T cells showed a stable polyclonal repertoire with shared TCRgamma sequences. Malian children's Vdelta2-negative repertoires appeared more expanded and less diverse than Australians'.

The germline CDR1 and CDR2 sequences are TSWWSYY and QGS. The CDR3 runs 25 residues. With 1 base clipped from V and 0 bases from J, the junction kept 26 bases outside the gene matches. TCRdb re-called clones from the multiplex PCR reads via CATT. The table shows more than 70,000 delta-chain clones, with less than 1% occurring only once. The V gene is TRDV1, the J gene TRDJ1; TRDD3 agrees at 13 bases. TCRdb is silent on the J gene; assignment here came from matching the DNA to germline. Sequenced sample: gamma-delta T cells from blood. The source is a pool of human donors (malaria-infected and uninfected, not separated). This chain's CDR3 is CALGERSLRLDWGIRGVRHTDKLIF. The CDR3 DNA reads TGTGCTCTTGGGGAACGGTCCCTACGTTTGGACTGGGGGATACGCGGGGTTAGGCACACCGATAAACTCATCTTT.